The 12 T cell receptor beta chains given below trace back to one sample, sequenced in a study of regulatory T cells in long-lasting Graves disease. The time point here: persistent/refractory GD, antithyroid drugs over 5 years with positive TRAb. PBMCs provided the RNA from which the TCR library was made. In building TCR beta libraries, iRepertoire HTBI primers were used together with Arm-PCR of CDR3 regions. MiXCR, run by TCRdb on the multiplex PCR reads, gives a single entry per CDR3 protein. Here the sample spans about 310,000 distinct CDR3 sequences, 20% to 25% being singletons. The starting material was peripheral blood mononuclear cells (PBMCs), obtained when the disease was refractory, from a patient treated with antithyroid drugs. The source is a female donor with Graves disease.

This clonotype was counted ten times or more. This sequence joins TRBV3-1 and TRBJ1-1; D call uncertain. This CDR3 spans 15 amino acids. The V and J ends lost 1 base and 3 bases respectively, with 12 bases between them. The germline V gene has CDR1 LGHDT and CDR2 YNNKEL (reference sequence). In DNA form, the CDR3 reads TGTGCCAGCAGCCAAGGTTCGGGCCCCTACACTGAAGCTTTCTTT. This encodes CASSQGSGPYTEAFF. Based on the CDR3 plus reference TRBV3-1 and TRBJ1-1, the full variable domain is DTAVSQTPKYLVTQMGNDKSIKCEQNLGHDTMYWYKQDSKKFLKIMFSYNNKELIINETVPNRFSPKSPDKAHLNLHINSLELGDSAVYFCASSQGSGPYTEAFFGQGTRLTVV.

This clonotype occurred many times. The chain joins TRBV5-1 to TRBJ2-2, with 8 bases that match TRBD1. The CDR3 extends over 15 amino acids. V dropped 6 bases and J dropped 0; count of bases not matched to a gene: 4. The germline V gene has CDR1 SGHRS and CDR2 YFSETQ. The CDR3 is CASTQTGANTGELFF. CDR3 nucleotides: TGCGCCAGCACCCAGACAGGGGCGAACACCGGGGAGCTGTTTTTT.

This clonotype was seen repeatedly, ten times or more. This chain connects TRBV13 to TRBJ2-7; D uncertain. This CDR3 spans 12 amino acids. The germline CDR1 and CDR2 sequences are PRHDT and FYEKMQ (reference sequence). Trimming cost V 0 bases and J 7 bases, with 7 bases left between them. The CDR3 bases are TGTGCCAGCAGCTTAGGCCGGCGGGAGCAGTACTTC. This encodes CASSLGRREQYF. The full variable domain, in which reference TRBV13 and TRBJ2-7 provide the parts outside the CDR3, is AAGVIQSPRHLIKEKRETATLKCYPIPRHDTVYWYQQGPGQDPQFLISFYEKMQSDKGSIPDRFSAQQFSDYHSELNMSSLELGDSALYFCASSLGRREQYFGPGTRLTVT.

This clonotype has at least ten counts. The rearrangement uses TRBV28 and TRBJ2-7; 12 bases match TRBD2. After removal of 2 bases from V and 1 base from J, the junction contained 3 bases not matched to a gene. The CDR3 is made up of 16 amino acids. The V gene's germline CDR1 is MDHEN and CDR2 SYDVKM. The CDR3 protein is CASSLPTSGSSYEQYF. The CDR3 region has the DNA TGTGCCAGCAGTTTACCGACTAGCGGGAGTTCCTACGAGCAGTACTTC.

J is TRBJ1-1 and V is TRBV6-2 or TRBV6-3; possibly TRBD1 for D (5 bases). CDR1 and CDR2 from the germline V gene are MNHEY and SVGEGT. Trimming took off 7 bases at V and 5 bases at J, with 26 bases between the two ends. This CDR3 contains 17 residues. CDR3 sequence: CASTPGAGVGALTEAFF. CDR3 nucleotide sequence: TGTGCCAGCACCCCTGGGGCTGGGGTTGGGGCTCTGACTGAAGCTTTCTTT.

The chain has TRBV20-1 and TRBJ1-5, with D unresolved. The CDR3 totals 15 residues. In germline, CDR1 is DFQATT, CDR2 SNEGSKA (reference sequence). Trimming left V 6 bases short and J 0 bases short, with 15 bases between. This CDR3 is CSALLGSISNQPQHF. CDR3 nucleotide sequence: TGCAGTGCGTTGCTCGGGTCAATTAGCAATCAGCCCCAGCATTTT.

This clonotype has only a few counts. A junction boundary mismatches the germline segment, possibly from a read error. This sequence joins TRBV3-1 and TRBJ1-1; D call uncertain. CDR1 is LGHDT, CDR2 YNNKEL, per germline (reference sequence). The CDR3 has 11 residues. Here the CDR3 reads CAGSQNTEAFF. The CDR3 region has the DNA TGTGCCGGCAGCCAAAACACTGAAGCTTTCTTT.

The chain employs TRBV12-3 or TRBV12-4 and TRBJ2-7; TRBD2 matches 8 bases. The V gene end was trimmed by 5 bases and the J gene end by 0 bases; junction bases not matched to a gene: 6. The CDR3 is made up of 15 amino acids. CDR3 residues: CASSPPLADSYEQYF. CDR3 sequence (DNA): TGTGCCAGCAGTCCGCCACTAGCGGACTCCTACGAGCAGTACTTC.

At least ten counts were recorded for this clonotype. This chain links TRBV28 with TRBJ1-5; 8 positions match TRBD1. CDR1 is MDHEN and CDR2 is SYDVKM in the germline V gene. Unmatched junction bases numbered 6, after V lost 5 bases and J lost 6 bases. The CDR3 spans 14 residues. DNA of the CDR3: TGTGCCAGCAGTAGACAGGGGACGGCTCAGCCCCAGCATTTT. Amino acid sequence: CASSRQGTAQPQHF.

The chain couples TRBV19 to TRBJ2-7; 7 nucleotides align to TRBD1. This CDR3 has 14 amino acids. Germline V CDR1 and CDR2: LNHDA, SQIVND (reference sequence). With 4 bases clipped from V and 1 base from J, the junction kept 4 bases outside the gene matches. In DNA, the CDR3 is TGTGCCAGTAGTAAATACAGGGGATCCTACGAGCAGTACTTC. This sequence encodes CASSKYRGSYEQYF.

This clonotype appeared many times. This chain links TRBV28 with TRBJ2-7; 7 bases fit TRBD2. After removal of 6 bases from V and 1 base from J, the junction contained 15 bases not matched to a gene. The CDR3 totals 17 residues. In germline, CDR1 is MDHEN, CDR2 SYDVKM. The CDR3 DNA reads TGTGCCAGCAGCGTAGGGGCTAGCGGATCTTGGTCCTACGAGCAGTACTTC. This gives the protein CASSVGASGSWSYEQYF.

The table lists this clonotype with many counts. CDR3 sequence reads: CASSRDSNYEQYF. DNA of the CDR3: TGTGCCAGTAGTAGGGACAGCAACTACGAGCAGTACTTC. The V call is TRBV19, the J call TRBJ2-7; 7 positions agree with TRBD1. This CDR3 has 13 residues. Losses at the gene ends were 4 bases for V and 3 bases for J; bases not matched to a gene: 3. Germline V gene lookup returns CDR1 LNHDA and CDR2 SQIVND (reference sequence).